Given below is one TCR beta chain in context. The sample originates from a study of OX40 agonist ivuxolimab in advanced cancers. The overall study: Partial responses were achieved by three patients, of whom one had hepatocellular carcinoma and two had cutaneous melanoma.

In germline, CDR1 is MNHEY, CDR2 SMNVEV (reference sequence). The CDR3 has 13 residues. V dropped 4 bases and J dropped 7; count of bases not matched to a gene: 1. Anyone with autoimmune disease history or systemic immunosuppression was excluded. Here immunoSEQ multiplex PCR was the method, and the copy in TCRdb shows in-frame clones only, minus some. This sample has roughly 86,000 clones, with 70% to 90% found just once. V usage is TRBV27 and J usage is TRBJ1-4, with TRBD1 identical over 9 bases. This TCR came from an adult with an advanced solid tumor such as melanoma, head and neck, liver or kidney cancer. Sequencing used CD4+ or CD8+ T cells sorted from blood, obtained in a trial of the OX40 agonist ivuxolimab. This CDR3 is CASSYRGLEKLFF. The CDR3 nucleotides read TGTGCCAGCAGTTACAGGGGGCTTGAAAAACTGTTTTTT.